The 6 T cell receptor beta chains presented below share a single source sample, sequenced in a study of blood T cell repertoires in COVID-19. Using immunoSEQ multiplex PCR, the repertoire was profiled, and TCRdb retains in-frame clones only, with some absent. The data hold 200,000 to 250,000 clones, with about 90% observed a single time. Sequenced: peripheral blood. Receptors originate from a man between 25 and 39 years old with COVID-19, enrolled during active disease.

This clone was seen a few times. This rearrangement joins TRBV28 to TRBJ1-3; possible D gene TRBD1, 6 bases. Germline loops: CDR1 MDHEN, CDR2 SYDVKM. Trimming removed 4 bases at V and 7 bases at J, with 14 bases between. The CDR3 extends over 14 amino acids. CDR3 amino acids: CASSSQGGRNTIYF. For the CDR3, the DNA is TGTGCCAGCAGTTCACAGGGCGGTCGGAACACCATATATTTT. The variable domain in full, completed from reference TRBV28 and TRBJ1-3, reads DVKVTQSSRYLVKRTGEKVFLECVQDMDHENMFWYRQDPGLGLRLIYFSYDVKMKEKGDIPEGYSVSREKKERFSLILESASTNQTSMYLCASSSQGGRNTIYFGEGSWLTVV.

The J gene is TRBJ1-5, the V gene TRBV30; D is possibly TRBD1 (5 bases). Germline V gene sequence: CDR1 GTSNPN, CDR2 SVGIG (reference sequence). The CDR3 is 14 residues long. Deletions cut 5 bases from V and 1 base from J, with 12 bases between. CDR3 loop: CAWAWGTSNQPQHF. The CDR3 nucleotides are TGTGCCTGGGCTTGGGGCACAAGCAATCAGCCCCAGCATTTT.

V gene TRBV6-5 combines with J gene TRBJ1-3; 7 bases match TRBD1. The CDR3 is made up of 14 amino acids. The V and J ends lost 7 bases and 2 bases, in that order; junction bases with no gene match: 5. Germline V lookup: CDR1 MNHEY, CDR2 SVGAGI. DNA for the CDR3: TGTGCCAGCACTGTGACAGGGACTGGAAACACCATATATTTT. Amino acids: CASTVTGTGNTIYF.

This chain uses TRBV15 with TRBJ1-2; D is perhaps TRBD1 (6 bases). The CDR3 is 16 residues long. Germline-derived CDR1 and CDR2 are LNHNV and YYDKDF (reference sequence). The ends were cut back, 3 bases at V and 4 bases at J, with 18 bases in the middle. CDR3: CATSRFALGQSYGYTF. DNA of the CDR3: TGTGCCACCAGCAGGTTCGCGTTAGGACAGAGCTATGGCTACACCTTC.

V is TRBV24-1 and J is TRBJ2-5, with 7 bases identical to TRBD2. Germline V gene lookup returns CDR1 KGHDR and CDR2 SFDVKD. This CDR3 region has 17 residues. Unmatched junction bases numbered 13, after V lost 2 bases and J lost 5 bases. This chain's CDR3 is CATSDSSGGSRYETQYF. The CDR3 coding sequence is TGTGCCACCAGTGATTCTTCGGGGGGATCGCGATACGAGACCCAGTACTTC.

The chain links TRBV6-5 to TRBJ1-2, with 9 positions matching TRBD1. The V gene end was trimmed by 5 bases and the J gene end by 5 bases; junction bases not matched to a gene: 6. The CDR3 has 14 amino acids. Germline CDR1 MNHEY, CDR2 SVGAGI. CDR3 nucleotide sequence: TGTGCCAGCAGTCTTTCACAGGGGGCATATGGCTACACCTTC. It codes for CASSLSQGAYGYTF.